This is a list of T cell receptor beta chains from one sample in a study of blood T cell repertoires in COVID-19. Assay used: immunoSEQ multiplex PCR; TCRdb lists only in-frame clones, some missing. The sample records 300,000 to 400,000 clones, over 80% being singletons. The sequencing sample was made of PBMCs or T cells enriched from blood (not recorded which). These TCRs come from a man aged 25 to 40 who had recovered from COVID-19. The CDR3 runs from the conserved cysteine through the conserved F or W. Each record gives: V gene, J gene, D gene, clone size, CDR3 DNA, CDR3 protein. D genes are given only for firm matches. Rows may omit the clone size; those that give it use once, few, many or a size class.

>TRBV27|TRBJ1-2|.|once
TGTGCCAGTGAGTTTGTCAGGGACTATGGCTACACCTTC
CASEFVRDYGYTF
>TRBV6-1|TRBJ2-2|.|.
TGTGCCAGCAGTGAAGAGAGTGCGGGCACCGGGGAGCTGTTTTTT
CASSEESAGTGELFF
>TRBV19|TRBJ2-1|TRBD1|.
TGTGCCAGTAGTATAAGGAGACAGGGTTCGAGGAATGAGCAGTTCTTC
CASSIRRQGSRNEQFF
>TRBV30|TRBJ1-1|.|.
TGTGCCTGGAGTGTACTAACCTCCGTTGGAGCTTTCTTT
CAWSVLTSVGAFF
>TRBV7-8|TRBJ2-4|TRBD2|.
TGTGCCAGCAGCCCCCTAGCGGGGGCAGGCATTCAGTACTTC
CASSPLAGAGIQYF
>TRBV11-2|TRBJ2-7|.|.
TGTGCCAGCAGCTCCCGGGACTTACACTACGAGCAGTACTTC
CASSSRDLHYEQYF
>TRBV27|TRBJ2-6|TRBD1|.
TGTGCCAGCAGTCTAATACAGGGGGCTAGTAGCGGGGCCAACGTCCTGACTTTC
CASSLIQGASSGANVLTF
>TRBV7-9|TRBJ1-2|.|.
TGTGCCAGCAGCAAACTTGGGGGGAGAGGCTATGGCTACACCTTC
CASSKLGGRGYGYTF
>TRBV5-1|TRBJ2-7|.|.
TGCGCCAGCACCGCCTCGGGGGGACAACGCGAGCAGTACTTC
CASTASGGQREQYF
>TRBV19|TRBJ1-2|.|.
TGTGCCAGTCGACAGGAGGCCGTTTTTGGCTACACCTTC
CASRQEAVFGYTF
>TRBV19|TRBJ1-1|.|few
TGTGCCAGTAAGGCGGGGCGCGCAGCTTTCTTT
CASKAGRAAFF
>TRBV4-1|TRBJ2-1|TRBD2|.
TGCGCCAGCAGCCAAGCTCATCGGACTAGCTCCTACAATGAGCAGTTCTTC
CASSQAHRTSSYNEQFF
>TRBV6-5|TRBJ2-7|.|.
TGTGCCAGCAGTTACTCGGCCCTTACCTACGAGCAGTACTTC
CASSYSALTYEQYF
>TRBV9|TRBJ2-7|TRBD1|.
TGTGCCAGCAGCTTGGGGACAGGGGGATCCTACGAGCAGTACTTC
CASSLGTGGSYEQYF
>TRBV4-2|TRBJ1-4|TRBD1|.
TGTGCCAGCAGCCAAGTAGGACAGGGCATAAATGAAAAACTGTTTTTT
CASSQVGQGINEKLFF
>TRBV6-6|TRBJ1-4|TRBD1|.
TGTGCCAGCAGAAGACCGGGACAGGGGTACGAAAAACTGTTTTTT
CASRRPGQGYEKLFF
>TRBV10-3|TRBJ2-7|TRBD1|.
TGTGCCATCAGTAGGGTGCCGGGACAGGGAGAAGACGAGCAGTACTTC
CAISRVPGQGEDEQYF
>TRBV7-9|TRBJ1-1|.|.
TGTGCCAGCAGCCCAGCGCAGGGGACGAGCACTGAAGCTTTCTTT
CASSPAQGTSTEAFF
>TRBV28|TRBJ1-1|.|.
TGTGCCAGCAGTCCGCGTTTTTTCACTGAAGCTTTCTTT
CASSPRFFTEAFF
>TRBV7-3|TRBJ2-5|.|.
TGTGCCAGCAGCCCGTCGCGGGAAGAGACCCAGTACTTC
CASSPSREETQYF
>TRBV5-4|TRBJ1-5|TRBD1|few
TGTGCCAGCAGCTTGGGGACAGGCTCTCAGCCCCAGCATTTT
CASSLGTGSQPQHF
>TRBV2|TRBJ2-3|.|.
TGTGCCAGCAGCCCGGACCGGGGGGCGTCAGATACGCAGTATTTT
CASSPDRGASDTQYF
>TRBV3-1/TRBV3-2|TRBJ1-2|.|.
TGTGCCAGCAGCCCGGACAGTAACTATGGCTACACCTTC
CASSPDSNYGYTF
>TRBV19|TRBJ1-1|TRBD1|few
TGTGCCAGTAGTATACTGACAGGGGGCGTCGTCACTGAAGCTTTCTTT
CASSILTGGVVTEAFF
>TRBV7-6|TRBJ1-3|.|.
TGTGCCAGCAGCTTAGGTGGCGGCGTGAGCTCTGGAAACACCATATATTTT
CASSLGGGVSSGNTIYF
>TRBV19|TRBJ1-5|.|once
TGTGCCAGTAGTTGGCGGGGGGACAATCAGCCCCAGCATTTT
CASSWRGDNQPQHF
>TRBV5-4|TRBJ2-1|TRBD1|.
TGTGCCAGCAGCGGGAAGGACAGGGGCAATGAGCAGTTCTTC
CASSGKDRGNEQFF
>TRBV28|TRBJ1-6|.|.
TGTGCCAGCGCCTACAGCCTTAATTCACCCCTCCACTTT
CASAYSLNSPLHF
>TRBV25-1|TRBJ2-7|TRBD2|.
TGTGCCAGCCGGAGACCGGGGGGGCACAACCACGAGCAGTACTTC
CASRRPGGHNHEQYF
>TRBV7-8|TRBJ1-2|TRBD1|.
TGTGCCAGCAGCTTAGGATCTCCGGGACAGGGGGCTCGAGGCTACACCTTC
CASSLGSPGQGARGYTF
>TRBV6-5|TRBJ2-2|TRBD1|.
TGTGCCAGCAGCGGGACAGGGATCAACACCGGGGAGCTGTTTTTT
CASSGTGINTGELFF
>TRBV5-1|TRBJ2-7|TRBD1|.
TGCGCCAGCAGCGCGGGACAGGGGCGCTCCTACGAGCAGTACTTC
CASSAGQGRSYEQYF
>TRBV5-1|TRBJ2-3|.|once
TGCGCCAGCAGCTTCAACGGGGGTACAGATACGCAGTATTTT
CASSFNGGTDTQYF
>TRBV5-1|TRBJ1-1|.|.
TGCGCCAGCAGCCCCTTCGCCAGTCAGAACACTGAAGCTTTCTTT
CASSPFASQNTEAFF
>TRBV28|TRBJ1-4|.|once
TGTGCCAGCAGTTCGGTGGGGGGGAATGAAAAACTGTTTTTT
CASSSVGGNEKLFF
>TRBV10-3|TRBJ1-3|TRBD1|.
TGTGCCATCAGTGATTCGATGACAGGGTCAATGGGGGTATATTTT
CAISDSMTGSMGVYF
>TRBV30|TRBJ2-7|TRBD1|.
TGTGCCTGGATGGGGGGACAGGGCTACGAGCAGTACTTC
CAWMGGQGYEQYF
>TRBV2|TRBJ2-5|.|once
TGTGCCAGCAGCTACAGTGAAGAGACCCAGTACTTC
CASSYSEETQYF
>TRBV7-6|TRBJ2-1|.|.
TGTGCCAGCAGTTTCACCGGGTCCTTCAATGAGCAGTTCTTC
CASSFTGSFNEQFF
>TRBV28|TRBJ1-5|.|.
TGTGCCAGCAGTCCTGGAGGAGGCCAGCCCCAGCATTTT
CASSPGGGQPQHF
>TRBV20-1|TRBJ2-3|TRBD2|once
TGCAGTGCTAGTAGGACCCGCCGCGGGTGGGCGGGGGGTCCCACAGATACGCAGTATTTT
CSASRTRRGWAGGPTDTQYF
>TRBV6-5|TRBJ1-6|TRBD1|.
TGTGCCAGCACCGGACAGGGTAGGCTTTCACCCCTCCACTTT
CASTGQGRLSPLHF
>TRBV4-1|TRBJ1-1|TRBD1|.
TGCGCCAGCAGCCAAAAGGGGGCGAACACTGAAGCTTTCTTT
CASSQKGANTEAFF
>TRBV23-1|TRBJ1-5|.|.
TGCGCCAGCAGTCAATATTACTACAATCAGCCCCAGCATTTT
CASSQYYYNQPQHF
>TRBV6-6|TRBJ2-1|TRBD2|.
TGTGCCAGCGGAAGTGGACTAGCGGGGGGCAATGAGCAGTTCTTC
CASGSGLAGGNEQFF
>TRBV3-1/TRBV3-2|TRBJ2-7|.|.
TGTGCCAGCAGCCAAGAGGCAGGATTGCGCGAGCAGTACTTC
CASSQEAGLREQYF
>TRBV28|TRBJ2-7|.|once
TGTGCCAGCGGGTTTCTCCCCGGGACACTAACCTACGAGCAGTACTTC
CASGFLPGTLTYEQYF
>TRBV10-3|TRBJ2-7|TRBD1|.
TGTGCCATCAGTGGTCCGGGACAGGGTAACTACGAGCAGTACTTC
CAISGPGQGNYEQYF